Below, 17 T cell receptor beta chains from the same sample are listed, as sequenced in a study of breast tumors, draining lymph nodes, adjacent tissues. TCRdb independently ran MiXCR on the multiplex PCR reads; one entry per CDR3 protein. The data hold some 140,000 distinct CDR3 sequences, with approximately 20% observed a single time. Axillary draining lymph nodes of breast cancer patients supplied the node samples. Sample: axillary lymph node tissue. The source of these receptors is a female donor with breast cancer. Some clones in this sample may be carry-over from other donors' samples.

About this clonotype itself: This may come from a read error, since a much larger clone is one base off. The chain has TRBV7-2 and TRBJ2-2; 11 bases map to TRBD2. V dropped 5 bases and J dropped 0; count of bases not matched to a gene: 8. The CDR3 loop spans 18 amino acids. Germline V gene sequence: CDR1 SGHTA, CDR2 FQGNSA. Here the CDR3 DNA reads TGTGCCAGCAGCCTGCGACTAGCGGGGAATACGAACACCGGGGAGCTGTTTTTT. It yields the protein CASSLRLAGNTNTGELFF. The entire variable domain, with the rest obtained from reference TRBV7-2 and TRBJ2-2, is as follows: GAGVSQSPSNKVTEKGKDVELRCDPISGHTALYWYRQSLGQGLEFLIYFQGNSAPDKSGLPSDRFSAERTGGSVSTLTIQRTQQEDSAVYLCASSLRLAGNTNTGELFFGEGSRLTVL.

At least ten counts were recorded for this clonotype. The chain uses TRBV4-1 and TRBJ2-7; 11 bases align to TRBD2. V shed 0 bases, J shed 1 base, and the junction held 2 bases outside the gene matches. The CDR3 covers 16 residues. The germline gives CDR1 MGHRA, CDR2 YSYEKL. This chain's CDR3 is CASSQERLAGSYEQYF. The CDR3 DNA follows: TGCGCCAGCAGCCAAGAAAGACTAGCGGGATCCTACGAGCAGTACTTC.

In this sample, this clonotype turned up many times. The rearrangement joins TRBV20-1 to TRBJ2-3; D remains unclear. The CDR3 has 16 residues. Looked up from germline, CDR1 is DFQATT and CDR2 is SNEGSKA (reference sequence). The V end lost 6 bases, the J end lost 1 base, and 20 bases lay between the germline ends. The CDR3 protein is CSAARVGNKGTDTQYF. CDR3 sequence (DNA): TGCAGTGCCGCAAGGGTGGGGAATAAGGGCACAGATACGCAGTATTTT.

In its sample, this clonotype was seen a few times. This chain links TRBV11-2 with TRBJ2-2; 10 bases match TRBD2. Germline V gene data show CDR1 as SGHAT and CDR2 as FQNNGV. Losses at the gene ends were 5 bases for V and 5 bases for J; bases not matched to a gene: 8. The CDR3 contains 16 residues. The CDR3 reads CASSPRTSGRTGELFF. CDR3 sequence (DNA): TGTGCCAGCAGCCCCCGGACTAGCGGAAGAACCGGGGAGCTGTTTTTT.

This clonotype was counted many times. J is TRBJ2-1 and V is TRBV20-1; tentative D call: TRBD2 (6 bases). This CDR3 is 13 amino acids long. Germline values: CDR1 DFQATT, CDR2 SNEGSKA (reference sequence). With 6 bases removed from V and 4 bases from J, the gap between germline ends came to 13 bases. CDR3 bases: TGCAGTGCGATCCCGGGGGTATACAATGAGCAGTTCTTC. It specifies CSAIPGVYNEQFF.

The chain employs TRBV29-1 and TRBJ2-4, with TRBD2 as a possible D gene (6 bases). This CDR3 is built from 13 residues. V was shortened by 7 bases and J by 0 bases, with 10 bases between the two germline ends. The germline CDR1 and CDR2 sequences are SQVTM and ANQGSEA. CDR3: CSAAGLAKNIQYF. CDR3 DNA sequence: TGCAGCGCCGCGGGACTAGCCAAAAACATTCAGTACTTC.

This clonotype was observed at least ten times. This chain connects TRBV20-1 to TRBJ2-2; a weak D match, TRBD2 (5 bases). Trimming took 0 bases from V and 4 from J, leaving 18 bases between them. Germline CDR1 and CDR2: DFQATT and SNEGSKA (reference sequence). This CDR3 contains 17 residues. DNA for the CDR3: TGCAGTGCTAGAGATCCAAGGCCTAGCAAAGGCACCGGGGAGCTGTTTTTT. Its translation is CSARDPRPSKGTGELFF.

The gene calls are TRBV20-1 and TRBJ2-4; 7 positions match TRBD1. This CDR3 is 17 amino acids long. Germline V gene data show CDR1 as DFQATT and CDR2 as SNEGSKA (reference sequence). Trimming removed 2 bases from V and 1 base from J; junction bases left unmatched: 11. This CDR3 is CSARPITGEFAKNIQYF. The CDR3 DNA reads TGCAGTGCTAGACCTATCACAGGGGAGTTTGCCAAAAACATTCAGTACTTC.

This clonotype was detected ten times or more. The J gene is TRBJ1-3, the V gene TRBV13; a possible D gene is TRBD1 (5 bases). V lost 1 base to trimming and J lost 2 bases, with 12 bases between them. There are 16 residues in the CDR3. Germline-derived CDR1 and CDR2 are PRHDT and FYEKMQ (reference sequence). CDR3: CASSLVGSGTGNTIYF. The CDR3, as DNA: TGTGCCAGCAGCTTAGTGGGGTCAGGGACTGGAAACACCATATATTTT.

In the case of this clonotype: Sequence at one end of the junction differs from germline and may be a read error. The chain combines TRBV28 with TRBJ2-1, with 15 positions matching TRBD2. The CDR3 contains 16 residues. Germline CDR1 is MDHEN and CDR2 is SYDVKM. Here the CDR3 reads CASSSGTSGGRDEQSF. The CDR3 DNA reads TGTGCCAGCAGTTCCGGGACTAGCGGGGGGCGGGATGAGCAGTCCTTC.

This clonotype was observed at least ten times. The rearrangement uses TRBV7-9 and TRBJ1-2; 8 bases agree with TRBD1. The CDR3 spans 14 residues. From germline, CDR1 is SEHNR and CDR2 FQNEAQ (reference sequence). The V segment lost 5 bases and the J segment 4 bases; nucleotides outside the gene matches: 6. CDR3 bases: TGTGCCAGCAGCACTTCGGACAGGGCCTATGGCTACACCTTC. Its protein is CASSTSDRAYGYTF.

The sample holds many counts of this clonotype. The V call is TRBV2, the J call TRBJ2-3; 9 bases align to TRBD2. The CDR3 sequence is 15 residues long. Germline V lookup: CDR1 SNHLY, CDR2 FYNNEI. V gave up 2 bases and J gave up 1 base; unmatched junction bases: 1. The CDR3 DNA sequence: TGTGCCAGCAGTGAAAGACTAGCGGGCACAGATACGCAGTATTTT. Protein sequence: CASSERLAGTDTQYF. The entire variable domain, with the rest obtained from reference TRBV2 and TRBJ2-3, is as follows: EPEVTQTPSHQVTQMGQEVILRCVPISNHLYFYWYRQILGQKVEFLVSFYNNEISEKSEIFDDQFSVERPDGSNFTLKIRSTKLEDSAMYFCASSERLAGTDTQYFGPGTRLTVL.

There are many counts of this clonotype. The rearrangement links TRBV5-4 to TRBJ2-3; D possibly corresponds to TRBD2 (5 bases). Trimming pared 2 bases from V and 5 bases from J, leaving 12 bases between. The germline V gene encodes CDR1 SGHNT and CDR2 YYREEE (reference sequence). This CDR3 has 14 amino acids. CDR3 residues: CASSLEEVGDTQYF. The CDR3 DNA reads TGTGCCAGCAGCTTAGAGGAGGTTGGAGATACGCAGTATTTT.

Points on this clonotype: This could be a read error, since a much larger clone is one nucleotide away. The gene calls are TRBV11-2 and TRBJ2-1; 7 positions agree with TRBD2. From germline, CDR1 is SGHAT and CDR2 FQNNGV. CDR3 size: 16 residues. CDR3 in DNA: TGTGCCAGCAGCTTAGAACAGTTCGGGAGGAAAAATGAGCAGTCCTTC. This sequence encodes CASSLEQFGRKNEQSF.

This clonotype was picked up many times. The chain couples TRBV2 to TRBJ2-5, with a possible D match to TRBD2 (6 bases). Trimming pared 1 base from V and 7 bases from J, leaving 10 bases between. Germline V lookup: CDR1 SNHLY, CDR2 FYNNEI. The CDR3 is 13 amino acids. The CDR3 is CASSEGRVRTQYF. The CDR3 nucleotides read TGTGCCAGCAGTGAAGGGAGGGTACGGACCCAGTACTTC.

With regard to this clonotype: A read error is possible here, since a much larger clone lies one base away. The chain joins TRBV14 to TRBJ2-3, with 14 bases fitting TRBD2. Germline V CDR1 and CDR2: SGHDN, FVKESK. CDR3 length: 16 amino acids. The CDR3 DNA reads TGTGCCAACAGCCAAGTTGGGACTAGCGGGAGAAATACGCAGTATTTT. It codes for CANSQVGTSGRNTQYF.

This clonotype has only a few counts. The J gene is TRBJ2-3, the V gene TRBV19; 7 bases agree with TRBD2. From germline, CDR1 is LNHDA and CDR2 SQIVND (reference sequence). The CDR3 is made up of 15 amino acids. V gave up 6 bases and J gave up 4 bases; unmatched junction bases: 10. The CDR3 loop reads CASSPWGGEADTQYF. CDR3 sequence (DNA): TGTGCCAGTAGCCCCTGGGGGGGGGAGGCAGATACGCAGTATTTT. The full variable domain, its missing parts supplied by reference TRBV19 and TRBJ2-3, is DGGITQSPKYLFRKEGQNVTLSCEQNLNHDAMYWYRQDPGQGLRLIYYSQIVNDFQKGDIAEGYSVSREKKESFPLTVTSAQKNPTAFYLCASSPWGGEADTQYFGPGTRLTVL.